Sequencing of this TCR beta chain was carried out in a study of shared clonotypes between healthy human individuals. CD45RO negativity and positive selection for CCR7 defined naive CD8 cells, a population that excluded terminally differentiated effector memory CD45RA+ cells. Sequencing used immunoSEQ multiplex PCR; TCRdb keeps in-frame clones, though not all of them. The table has some 1,900,000 clones, approximately 95% seen once. The CDR3 runs 15 residues. CDR1 is MGHRA, CDR2 YSYEKL, per germline. The V gene lost 1 base and the J gene lost 7 bases, with 17 bases spanning the gap. The J gene is TRBJ2-7, the V gene TRBV4-1, with TRBD1 as a possible D gene (6 bases). This clonotype was sampled from a man between 18 and 29 years old in good health. Sequenced input: naive CD8+ T cells sorted from blood. For the CDR3, the DNA is TGCGCCAGCAGCCAAGTAACAGGGCCGCGCCAGGAGCAGTACTTC. It yields the protein CASSQVTGPRQEQYF.